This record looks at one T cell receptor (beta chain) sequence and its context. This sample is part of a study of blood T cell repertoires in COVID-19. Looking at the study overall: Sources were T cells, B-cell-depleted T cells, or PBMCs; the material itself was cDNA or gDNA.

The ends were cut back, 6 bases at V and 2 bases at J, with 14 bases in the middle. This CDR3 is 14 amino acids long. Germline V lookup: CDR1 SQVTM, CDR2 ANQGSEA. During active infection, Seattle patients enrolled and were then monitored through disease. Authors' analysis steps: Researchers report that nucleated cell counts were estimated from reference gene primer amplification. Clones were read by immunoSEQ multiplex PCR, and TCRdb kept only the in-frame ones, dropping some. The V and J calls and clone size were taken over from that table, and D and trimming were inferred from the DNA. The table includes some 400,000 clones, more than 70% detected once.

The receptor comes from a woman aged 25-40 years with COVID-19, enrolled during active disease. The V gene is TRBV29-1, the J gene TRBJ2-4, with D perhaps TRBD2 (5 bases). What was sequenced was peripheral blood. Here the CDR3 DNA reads TGCAGCGTCGGCCAACGGGGATCCAAAAACATTCAGTACTTC. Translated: CSVGQRGSKNIQYF.